These T cell receptor beta chains were read from a single sample in a study of blood T cell repertoires in COVID-19. Sequencing used immunoSEQ multiplex PCR; TCRdb keeps in-frame clones, though not all of them. This repertoire shows under 350,000 clones, about nine tenths found once; its top ten account for around 2.5%. Sequencing was performed on PBMCs or T cells enriched from blood (not recorded which). All receptors derive from a man aged 60 to 69 who had recovered from COVID-19. Both conserved end residues are part of each CDR3. The D gene is left open where the match is weak. Size is stated for part of the rows, as once, few or many counts, or as a class when the clone is expanded.

J: TRBJ1-4
size: NA
D: NA
V: TRBV3-1/TRBV3-2
CDR3: CASSQEVGRSREKLFF
DNA: TGTGCCAGCAGCCAAGAAGTCGGCAGGTCACGAGAAAAACTGTTTTTT

J: TRBJ2-7
size: NA
D: NA
V: TRBV12-3/TRBV12-4
CDR3: CASSSSGREQYF
DNA: TGTGCCAGCAGCAGCAGCGGGCGCGAGCAGTACTTC

J: TRBJ2-7
size: once
D: NA
V: TRBV3-1/TRBV3-2
CDR3: CASSQEFRAREQYF
DNA: TGTGCCAGCAGCCAAGAATTCCGCGCGAGGGAGCAGTACTTC

J: TRBJ1-4
size: once
D: NA
V: TRBV6-5
CDR3: CASGLTGTLNEKLFF
DNA: TGTGCCAGCGGATTGACAGGAACCCTTAATGAAAAACTGTTTTTT

J: TRBJ1-2
size: NA
D: TRBD1
V: TRBV7-8
CDR3: CASSLSDRAEGGYTF
DNA: TGTGCCAGCAGTTTAAGCGACAGGGCCGAAGGGGGCTACACCTTC

J: TRBJ2-7
size: NA
D: NA
V: TRBV27
CDR3: CASSLATEPYEQYF
DNA: TGTGCCAGCAGTTTAGCCACAGAGCCCTACGAGCAGTACTTC

J: TRBJ1-4
size: NA
D: NA
V: TRBV5-6
CDR3: CASGRRGEKLFF
DNA: TGTGCCAGCGGCCGACGGGGGGAAAAACTGTTTTTT

J: TRBJ1-3
size: NA
D: TRBD1
V: TRBV7-9
CDR3: CASSLVSAGGPGNTIYF
DNA: TGTGCCAGCAGCTTAGTTTCGGCAGGGGGTCCTGGAAACACCATATATTTT

J: TRBJ2-7
size: NA
D: NA
V: TRBV18
CDR3: CASSPSDTREQYF
DNA: TGTGCCAGCTCTCCATCGGACACCCGCGAGCAGTACTTC

J: TRBJ2-7
size: NA
D: NA
V: TRBV27
CDR3: CASSFGGSYEQYF
DNA: TGTGCCAGCAGTTTCGGTGGCTCCTACGAGCAGTACTTC

J: TRBJ2-5
size: NA
D: NA
V: TRBV12-5
CDR3: CASGLMTQETQYF
DNA: TGTGCTAGTGGTTTGATGACACAAGAGACCCAGTACTTC

J: TRBJ2-7
size: NA
D: NA
V: TRBV9
CDR3: CASSIRPSSYEQYF
DNA: TGTGCCAGCAGCATAAGGCCTAGCTCCTACGAGCAGTACTTC

J: TRBJ1-5
size: NA
D: NA
V: TRBV5-5
CDR3: CASSLGGNPASQPQHF
DNA: TGTGCCAGCAGCCTGGGCGGAAACCCCGCGAGTCAGCCCCAGCATTTT

J: TRBJ1-1
size: NA
D: NA
V: TRBV5-1
CDR3: CASSVDAPGVSEAFF
DNA: TGCGCCAGCAGCGTAGACGCTCCAGGGGTCTCTGAAGCTTTCTTT

J: TRBJ2-7
size: once
D: TRBD2
V: TRBV19
CDR3: CASSLTSGYTYEQYF
DNA: TGTGCCAGTAGCCTAACTAGCGGGTATACCTACGAGCAGTACTTC

J: TRBJ1-2
size: NA
D: NA
V: TRBV11-3
CDR3: CASSLNNRASRHGYTF
DNA: TGTGCCAGCAGCTTAAATAACAGGGCTTCCCGGCATGGCTACACCTTC

J: TRBJ2-5
size: once
D: NA
V: TRBV29-1
CDR3: CSVSPPGETQYF
DNA: TGCAGCGTTAGTCCCCCCGGGGAGACCCAGTACTTC

J: TRBJ1-1
size: NA
D: TRBD1
V: TRBV19
CDR3: CASRGQGGTEAFF
DNA: TGTGCCAGTAGGGGACAGGGAGGCACTGAAGCTTTCTTT

J: TRBJ2-7
size: NA
D: TRBD1
V: TRBV4-3
CDR3: CASSQDRGQDEQYF
DNA: TGCGCCAGCAGCCAAGACCGTGGACAGGACGAGCAGTACTTC

J: TRBJ1-4
size: NA
D: NA
V: TRBV12-3/TRBV12-4
CDR3: CASSQGLEEKLFF
DNA: TGTGCCAGCTCCCAGGGGTTGGAGGAAAAACTGTTTTTT

J: TRBJ2-2
size: NA
D: NA
V: TRBV3-1/TRBV3-2
CDR3: CASSPTFFTGELFF
DNA: TGTGCCAGCAGTCCCACATTTTTCACCGGGGAGCTGTTTTTT

J: TRBJ1-6
size: NA
D: TRBD1
V: TRBV18
CDR3: CASSPGQDNSPLHF
DNA: TGTGCCAGCTCACCTGGACAGGATAATTCACCCCTCCACTTT

J: TRBJ1-6
size: NA
D: TRBD1
V: TRBV5-4
CDR3: CASSGPGQGFSPLHF
DNA: TGTGCCAGCAGCGGGCCGGGACAGGGGTTCTCACCCCTCCACTTT

J: TRBJ1-1
size: NA
D: NA
V: TRBV5-1
CDR3: CASSVSGSGTEAFF
DNA: TGCGCCAGCAGCGTATCAGGTTCTGGGACTGAAGCTTTCTTT

J: TRBJ2-7
size: NA
D: NA
V: TRBV7-6
CDR3: CASSRRLKARKSSYEQYF
DNA: TGTGCCAGCAGCCGCAGATTAAAAGCCAGGAAGAGCTCCTACGAGCAGTACTTC

J: TRBJ2-7
size: NA
D: TRBD2
V: TRBV19
CDR3: CASTATAGKAYEQYF
DNA: TGTGCCAGTACCGCAACAGCGGGGAAGGCCTACGAGCAGTACTTC

J: TRBJ1-4
size: NA
D: TRBD1
V: TRBV11-3
CDR3: CASSKDRGVDEKLFF
DNA: TGTGCCAGCAGCAAAGACAGGGGGGTTGATGAAAAACTGTTTTTT

J: TRBJ1-2
size: NA
D: TRBD1
V: TRBV7-2
CDR3: CASSSTGGGYGYTF
DNA: TGTGCCAGCAGCTCGACAGGGGGCGGCTATGGCTACACCTTC

J: TRBJ2-2
size: NA
D: NA
V: TRBV9
CDR3: CASSVDLSARELFF
DNA: TGTGCCAGCAGCGTAGATCTGTCAGCGCGGGAGCTGTTTTTT

J: TRBJ1-2
size: NA
D: NA
V: TRBV15
CDR3: CATSATRTWRGYTF
DNA: TGTGCCACCAGCGCGACCAGGACCTGGAGGGGCTACACCTTC

J: TRBJ2-7
size: NA
D: NA
V: TRBV6-2/TRBV6-3
CDR3: CASSYRYRVEQYF
DNA: TGTGCCAGCAGTTACCGATACAGGGTCGAGCAGTACTTC

J: TRBJ1-3
size: NA
D: NA
V: TRBV7-8
CDR3: CASNPGVGSGNTIYF
DNA: TGTGCCAGCAACCCAGGGGTGGGCTCTGGAAACACCATATATTTT

J: TRBJ2-4
size: NA
D: NA
V: TRBV5-6
CDR3: CASSFDRTLQNIQYF
DNA: TGTGCCAGCAGCTTTGACAGAACACTTCAAAACATTCAGTACTTC

J: TRBJ1-1
size: NA
D: NA
V: TRBV25-1
CDR3: CASSEGRWNTEAFF
DNA: TGTGCCAGCAGTGAAGGCAGGTGGAACACTGAAGCTTTCTTT

J: TRBJ2-5
size: NA
D: TRBD1
V: TRBV5-1
CDR3: CASSFGRGWETQYF
DNA: TGCGCCAGCAGCTTCGGCAGGGGGTGGGAGACCCAGTACTTC

J: TRBJ1-1
size: NA
D: TRBD1
V: TRBV30
CDR3: CAWERTGNTEAFF
DNA: TGTGCCTGGGAAAGGACAGGGAACACTGAAGCTTTCTTT

J: TRBJ1-2
size: NA
D: TRBD1
V: TRBV9
CDR3: CASSSLTGRPYGYTF
DNA: TGTGCCAGCAGCTCCCTGACAGGGAGGCCTTATGGCTACACCTTC

J: TRBJ2-3
size: NA
D: TRBD2
V: TRBV19
CDR3: CASSRGRAGTDTQYF
DNA: TGTGCCAGTAGTAGGGGGAGGGCCGGCACAGATACGCAGTATTTT

J: TRBJ1-6
size: NA
D: NA
V: TRBV5-1
CDR3: CASSLDAEISPLHF
DNA: TGCGCCAGCAGCTTGGACGCGGAGATCTCACCCCTCCACTTT

J: TRBJ2-3
size: NA
D: NA
V: TRBV27
CDR3: CASSLKPTNTDTQYF
DNA: TGTGCCAGCAGTCTCAAGCCCACGAACACAGATACGCAGTATTTT

J: TRBJ1-2
size: NA
D: TRBD1
V: TRBV6-6
CDR3: CASSSTGTGNYGYTF
DNA: TGTGCCAGCAGTTCAACCGGGACAGGGAACTATGGCTACACCTTC